This is a list of T cell receptor beta chains from one sample in a study of blood T cell repertoires in COVID-19. Produced via immunoSEQ multiplex PCR; TCRdb's table is partial and in-frame only. The repertoire includes roughly 41,000 clones, around 86% of them detected once, and approximately 16% sits in the top ten. Source material: peripheral blood. The origin of the receptors is a human donor in a cohort sampled during active COVID-19. Each CDR3 is given with its conserved first and last residue. The D gene is left open where the match is weak. The listing skips clone size in some rows; elsewhere it reads once, few, many or a size class.

cdr3_nt cdr3_aa v_call cdr3_length clone_size d_call j_call
TGTGCCAGCAGGGCGAGGGAGGCCCTTAACACTGAAGCTTTCTTT CASRAREALNTEAFF TRBV2 15 - - TRBJ1-1
TGTGCCAGCAGCTTAACAGGGGGCAGTCAGCCCCAGCATTTT CASSLTGGSQPQHF TRBV5-5 14 - TRBD1 TRBJ1-5
TGTGCCAGCAGTTACTCATTACGACTTGGGACAGATACGCAGTATTTT CASSYSLRLGTDTQYF TRBV6-2/TRBV6-3 16 - - TRBJ2-3
TGTGCCAGCAGTTACTCCGGGACAGGGTGGAATGAGCAGTTCTTC CASSYSGTGWNEQFF TRBV6-2/TRBV6-3 15 - TRBD1 TRBJ2-1
TGCGCCAGCAGCCATGACCCTAGAACCGGGGAGCTGTTTTTT CASSHDPRTGELFF TRBV4-3 14 - - TRBJ2-2
TGTGCCAGTAGTTCGACCCAGACAGGGCTTCAGCCCCAGCATTTT CASSSTQTGLQPQHF TRBV19 15 - TRBD1 TRBJ1-5
TGTGCCAGCAGCCTACAACTCCTAGCGGGAGGGCCGGAGACCCAGTACTTC CASSLQLLAGGPETQYF TRBV14 17 - TRBD2 TRBJ2-5
TGTGCCAGCAGCCAAGTTGGGACAGGGGGGACAGATACGCAGTATTTT CASSQVGTGGTDTQYF TRBV3-1/TRBV3-2 16 - TRBD1 TRBJ2-3
TGCGCCAGCAGCTTGGGTAGCGGGGGGGCCGTGGAGCAGTACTTC CASSLGSGGAVEQYF TRBV5-1 15 - TRBD2 TRBJ2-7
TGTGCCAGCAGCCCCAGGCGGGGGGCATCGTACAATGAGCAGTTCTTC CASSPRRGASYNEQFF TRBV11-2 16 - TRBD2 TRBJ2-1
TGTGCCAGCAGCTTAATATTGGGCGGGGTCTCCTACGAGCAGTACTTC CASSLILGGVSYEQYF TRBV7-3 16 - - TRBJ2-7
TGTGCCAGCAGATCGGACAGGGTTGAGACCCAGTACTTC CASRSDRVETQYF TRBV7-9 13 - TRBD1 TRBJ2-5
TGTGCCAGCAGCCCCAGAGGGACTAGCGGGGGGGGATCCTACAATGAGCAGTTCTTC CASSPRGTSGGGSYNEQFF TRBV7-2 19 - TRBD2 TRBJ2-1
TGTGCCACCAGTGGTCCCGGGACTAGCGGGCAGAACACCGGGGAGCTGTTTTTT CATSGPGTSGQNTGELFF TRBV24-1 18 - TRBD2 TRBJ2-2
TGCAGCGTTGGACGAGCGGGGCGTTACAATGAGCAGTTCTTC CSVGRAGRYNEQFF TRBV29-1 14 - TRBD2 TRBJ2-1
TGTGCCAGCTCAAGCGAGGGGGCCCAGCCCCAGCATTTT CASSSEGAQPQHF TRBV2 13 - TRBD1 TRBJ1-5
TGCGCCAGCAGTGATCGTCTAGCGGCCTGGGATGAGCAGTTCTTC CASSDRLAAWDEQFF TRBV10-1 15 - TRBD2 TRBJ2-1
TGCGCCAGCAGCCCAGGGACAGGGGGGTCCTACGAGCAGTACTTC CASSPGTGGSYEQYF TRBV4-1 15 - TRBD1 TRBJ2-7
TGTGCCAGCCCAGGTGAGGGACAGATACCCGACACAGATACGCAGTATTTT CASPGEGQIPDTDTQYF TRBV14 17 - TRBD1 TRBJ2-3
TGTGCCAGCAGCGTCCAGGCTATATCCTACGAGCAGTACTTC CASSVQAISYEQYF TRBV9 14 - - TRBJ2-7
TGTGCCAGCTCACCGGGGGCAGGGGGTTTGAACACTGAAGCTTTCTTT CASSPGAGGLNTEAFF TRBV18 16 - TRBD1 TRBJ1-1
TGTGCCAGCAGCGTATCCAGCGGGATGGTTCCCTACGAGCAGTACTTC CASSVSSGMVPYEQYF TRBV9 16 few TRBD2 TRBJ2-7
TGTGCCAGCAGTTTAGGGAGGTCCCAGCATTTT CASSLGRSQHF TRBV12-3/TRBV12-4 11 - - TRBJ1-5
TGTGCCAGCGCTAGCGGTAGCACAGATACGCAGTATTTT CASASGSTDTQYF TRBV6-4 13 - TRBD2 TRBJ2-3
TGTGCCAGCAGAAAGGGACTAGCGGGACGGCAGTACTTC CASRKGLAGRQYF TRBV28 13 once TRBD2 TRBJ2-7
TGTGCCAGCAGCGTAGTCGCTAGCGGGGGCTCATACAATGAGCAGTTCTTC CASSVVASGGSYNEQFF TRBV9 17 - TRBD2 TRBJ2-1
TGTGCCAGCTCCGGGACAAATTATAATTCACCCCTCCACTTT CASSGTNYNSPLHF TRBV18 14 medium-sized - TRBJ1-6
TGTGCCAGCAGGGGGGACAACAATCAGCCCCAGCATTTT CASRGDNNQPQHF TRBV2 13 - - TRBJ1-5
TGTGCCAGCAGTCCTGCACCCCGACTAGCGGGGGTTTTCGAGCAGTACTTC CASSPAPRLAGVFEQYF TRBV27 17 - TRBD2 TRBJ2-7
TGTGCCAGTAAACCCCCAGGGGCCTACTATGGCTACACCTTC CASKPPGAYYGYTF TRBV19 14 - - TRBJ1-2
TGTGCCCACAGGTTGCCTCCCAGCTCCTATAATTCACCCCTCCACTTT CAHRLPPSSYNSPLHF TRBV5-4 16 - - TRBJ1-6
TGTGCCAGCAGCTTCATTCCGGGACTGCTCTCCTACAATGAGCAGTTCTTC CASSFIPGLLSYNEQFF TRBV7-9 17 - - TRBJ2-1
TGTGCCAGCAGCTTCCTCGGGGGGGACGGAAACACCATATATTTT CASSFLGGDGNTIYF TRBV7-9 15 - - TRBJ1-3
TGTGCCAGCAGTGAGGGGCCGAACATTCAGTACTTC CASSEGPNIQYF TRBV25-1 12 - - TRBJ2-4
TGTGCCAGCAGTTTCGATGGGGCTCTCGAGCAGTACTTC CASSFDGALEQYF TRBV27 13 - - TRBJ2-7
TGTGCCTGGAGTACGGGACTAGCGGGAGAACCCTACGAGCAGTACTTC CAWSTGLAGEPYEQYF TRBV30 16 - TRBD2 TRBJ2-7
TGTGCCAGCAGCCGGTCCCCGGGCGGGGGGACAGATACGCAGTATTTT CASSRSPGGGTDTQYF TRBV9 16 - TRBD2 TRBJ2-3
TGTGCCAGCAGTTTATTTCAGCGGGGTGAAGCTTTCTTT CASSLFQRGEAFF TRBV28 13 - - TRBJ1-1
TGTGCCAGCAGCGTTGGGGGGTACACTGAAGCTTTCTTT CASSVGGYTEAFF TRBV9 13 - - TRBJ1-1
TGTGCCAGCAGTTTCTGGCCCCTCGGAAACACCATATATTTT CASSFWPLGNTIYF TRBV27 14 - - TRBJ1-3
TGTGCCAGTAGTACAACTCGGGACAGGGGCTACGAGCAGTACTTC CASSTTRDRGYEQYF TRBV19 15 - TRBD1 TRBJ2-7
TGTGCCAGCGAGCTTGGGGAGGGTGAAGCTTTCTTT CASELGEGEAFF TRBV5-6 12 once - TRBJ1-1
TGCGCCAGCAGCCAAGATCCCCCGGGGGGCTGGGAGCCCCAGCATTTT CASSQDPPGGWEPQHF TRBV4-1 16 - - TRBJ1-5
TGTGCCACCAGCAAAGGGACAGGGGCCTTCCAAGAGACCCAGTACTTC CATSKGTGAFQETQYF TRBV15 16 medium-sized TRBD1 TRBJ2-5
TGTGCCAGCACCCCCAGTGGGGGCTTGGGCACTGAAGCTTTCTTT CASTPSGGLGTEAFF TRBV27 15 once - TRBJ1-1
TGCGCCAGCAGCCAAGTAATATCGGGGATCTACGAGCAGTACTTC CASSQVISGIYEQYF TRBV4-1 15 - - TRBJ2-7
TGTGCCAGCAGCGTAGGTCGGAACACTGAAGCTTTCTTT CASSVGRNTEAFF TRBV9 13 once - TRBJ1-1
TGTGCCAGCAGTGGCGGGTATAGCAATCAGCCCCAGCATTTT CASSGGYSNQPQHF TRBV2 14 few - TRBJ1-5
TGTGCTAGTGGTTCGGGACAGTCCACAGATACGCAGTATTTT CASGSGQSTDTQYF TRBV12-5 14 - TRBD1 TRBJ2-3
TGTGCCAGTCGACCAGGGGGCGAAGATGGCTACACCTTC CASRPGGEDGYTF TRBV2 13 - TRBD1 TRBJ1-2
TGTGCCACGACTTCTTCCTACGAGCAGTACTTC CATTSSYEQYF TRBV10-3 11 - - TRBJ2-7
TGTGCCACCAGCAGAGAGGGGGGGGCTATTTCATTAGATACGCAGTATTTT CATSREGGAISLDTQYF TRBV15 17 - - TRBJ2-3
TGCGCCAGCGTCTTGGTCAGGGCCGGGGCCAACGTCCTGACTTTC CASVLVRAGANVLTF TRBV10-1 15 - - TRBJ2-6
TGCGCCAGCAGCGTCGTAGCAGATACGCAGTATTTT CASSVVADTQYF TRBV5-1 12 - - TRBJ2-3
TGCGCCAGCAGCCCGGGACTAGCGGGCCTTGGGCACGAGCAGTACTTC CASSPGLAGLGHEQYF TRBV5-1 16 - TRBD2 TRBJ2-7
TGCAGTGCTACAGGGGTTCAGCCCCAGCATTTT CSATGVQPQHF TRBV20-1 11 - - TRBJ1-5
TGTGCCAGCAGTTTAGCAGGGGCGGTAGGCGGCTACACCTTC CASSLAGAVGGYTF TRBV27 14 - - TRBJ1-2